This TCR beta chain was sequenced for a study of cytomegalovirus exposure and HLA in healthy donors. CDR3 size: 13 residues. The junction had 1 base not matched to a gene; V was cut back by 4 bases and J by 2 bases. Per germline, CDR1 SGHRS and CDR2 YFSETQ. Researchers ran the PCR with 60 Vbeta and 13 Jbeta primers. Method: immunoSEQ multiplex PCR; TCRdb's copy keeps in-frame clones and lacks some. The listing contains around 70,000 clones. As for this clone: No antigen is known for it.

Study-wide findings and caveats: Listed as cytomegalovirus-associated were roughly 180 TCR beta chains.

The sequencing input was PBMCs. The rearrangement uses TRBV5-1 and TRBJ2-5; TRBD1 matches at 8 bases. This TCR came from a female donor in good health and CMV-seropositive. The DNA of the CDR3 is TGCGCCAGCAGCAGGACAGGGCAAGAGACCCAGTACTTC. It encodes CASSRTGQETQYF.